Presented here are 12 T cell receptor beta chains from one specimen sequenced in a study of Tregs in tolerant kidney transplant recipients. Generated by immunoSEQ multiplex PCR, the TCRdb table keeps only in-frame clones and is missing some. The sample shows about 88,000 clones, approximately 94% of them seen only once. Material for sequencing was CD8+ T cells from blood. These receptors all come from a human donor in good health.

This clone appeared once. The J gene is TRBJ2-7, the V gene TRBV7-2, with TRBD1 as a possible D gene (5 bases). Germline loops: CDR1 SGHTA, CDR2 FQGNSA. This CDR3 region has 14 residues. The V end lost 4 bases, the J end lost 5 bases, and 15 bases lay between the germline ends. The CDR3 DNA is TGTGCCAGCAGCTCGGGCCAGGGTCGGGACGAGCAGTACTTC. Residues: CASSSGQGRDEQYF.

The V call is TRBV11-2, the J call TRBJ2-7; the D gene is possibly TRBD1 (5 bases). This CDR3 region has 15 residues. The germline V gene has CDR1 SGHAT and CDR2 FQNNGV. Trimming cost V 5 bases and J 0 bases, with 14 bases left between them. Here the CDR3 DNA reads TGTGCCAGCAGCCCTGGGGCGAACCGCTCCTACGAGCAGTACTTC. The encoded protein is CASSPGANRSYEQYF. The full variable domain, in which reference TRBV11-2 and TRBJ2-7 provide the parts outside the CDR3, is EAGVAQSPRYKIIEKRQSVAFWCNPISGHATLYWYQQILGQGPKLLIQFQNNGVVDDSQLPKDRFSAERLKGVDSTLKIQPAKLEDSAVYLCASSPGANRSYEQYFGPGTRLTVT.

V and J are TRBV27 and TRBJ1-2, with D possibly being TRBD1 (6 bases). Germline V gene data show CDR1 as MNHEY and CDR2 as SMNVEV (reference sequence). V lost 6 bases to trimming and J lost 5 bases, with 13 bases between them. The CDR3 has 13 amino acids. The CDR3 loop reads CASRFRGGYGYTF. The DNA of the CDR3 is TGTGCCAGCAGATTCAGGGGCGGGTATGGCTACACCTTC.

In DNA, the CDR3 is TGTGCCATCCTGTATACGAACACCGGGGAGCTGTTTTTT. Its protein product is CAILYTNTGELFF. The chain carries TRBV6-1 and TRBJ2-2, with D hard to call. Germline CDR1 reads MNHNS; CDR2 reads SASEGT. The CDR3 consists of 13 residues. Trimming pared 10 bases from V and 0 bases from J, leaving 9 bases between.

The chain combines TRBV9 with TRBJ1-3; D is perhaps TRBD1 (5 bases). Between the trimmed V and J ends, which lost 0 bases and 0 bases, there was a span of 13 bases. There are 17 residues in the CDR3. Germline CDR1 and CDR2: SGDLS and YYNGEE. The CDR3 sequence is CASSVGSGASSGNTIYF. The CDR3 nucleotides read TGTGCCAGCAGCGTAGGGTCCGGGGCGAGCTCTGGAAACACCATATATTTT.

This chain connects TRBV10-1 to TRBJ2-1; tentative D call: TRBD2 (5 bases). CDR3 length: 17 residues. The V and J ends lost 0 bases and 1 base respectively, with 13 bases between them. Germline CDR1 WNHNN, CDR2 SYGVQD (reference sequence). The DNA for the CDR3 is TGCGCCAGCAGTGAGTCGTCCGGGGATAGTTCCTACAATGAGCAGTTCTTC. Translated, it gives CASSESSGDSSYNEQFF.

The genes are TRBV7-9 and TRBJ2-7; 7 bases agree with TRBD2. CDR1 is SEHNR, CDR2 FQNEAQ, per germline (reference sequence). Trimming took 4 bases from V and 5 from J; bases not matched to a gene: 5. The CDR3 has 13 residues. The CDR3 bases are TGTGCCAGCAGCTACGGACTAGGCGACGAGCAGTACTTC. Protein sequence: CASSYGLGDEQYF.

DNA of the CDR3: TGTGCCAGCAGTTACGGGGCAGGGAGCGCTGAAGCTTTCTTT. Its protein is CASSYGAGSAEAFF. The chain couples TRBV6-5 to TRBJ1-1; weak D call: TRBD1 (5 bases). V lost 2 bases and J lost 6, with 13 bases in between. CDR1 and CDR2 (germline): MNHEY, SVGAGI. This CDR3 has 14 amino acids.

The rearrangement uses TRBV27 and TRBJ2-7, with 8 nucleotides matching TRBD2. Trimming at V came to 5 bases and at J to 7 bases, leaving 10 bases not matched to a gene. The CDR3 has 14 amino acids. CDR1 is MNHEY, CDR2 SMNVEV, per germline (reference sequence). Here the CDR3 reads CASSMGLGTGEQYF. CDR3 sequence (DNA): TGTGCCAGCAGTATGGGACTAGGAACGGGGGAGCAGTACTTC.

This clone appeared a single time. The chain couples TRBV6-5 to TRBJ2-1; 8 bases fit TRBD2. Losses at the gene ends were 4 bases for V and 2 bases for J; bases not matched to a gene: 7. This CDR3 spans 16 amino acids. Germline V gene sequence: CDR1 MNHEY, CDR2 SVGAGI. The CDR3 DNA is TGTGCCAGCAGTTCTCAGCGGGAGAGGGCCTACAATGAGCAGTTCTTC. This translates into CASSSQRERAYNEQFF.

The genes are TRBV6-6 and TRBJ2-5, with D perhaps being TRBD1 or TRBD2 (6 bases each). Germline V gene sequence: CDR1 MNHNY, CDR2 SVGAGI (reference sequence). This CDR3 has 15 residues. Trimming shortened V by 4 bases and J by 5 bases, and 17 bases separated the two germline ends. This CDR3 is CASSSLSGALETQYF. In DNA form, the CDR3 reads TGTGCCAGCAGTTCCCTCTCGGGGGCGCTGGAGACCCAGTACTTC.

J is TRBJ2-5 and V is TRBV7-6; D gene ambiguous. The length of the CDR3 is 15 residues. V lost 0 bases and J 0 bases, leaving 8 bases between the germline ends. The germline V gene encodes CDR1 SGHVS and CDR2 FNYEAQ. This chain's CDR3 is CASSLATRYQETQYF. CDR3 nucleotides: TGTGCCAGCAGCTTAGCAACCCGATACCAAGAGACCCAGTACTTC. The variable domain in full, with the rest retrieved from reference TRBV7-6 and TRBJ2-5, is GAGVSQSPRYKVTKRGQDVALRCDPISGHVSLYWYRQALGQGPEFLTYFNYEAQQDKSGLPNDRFSAERPEGSISTLTIQRTEQRDSAMYRCASSLATRYQETQYFGPGTRLLVL.